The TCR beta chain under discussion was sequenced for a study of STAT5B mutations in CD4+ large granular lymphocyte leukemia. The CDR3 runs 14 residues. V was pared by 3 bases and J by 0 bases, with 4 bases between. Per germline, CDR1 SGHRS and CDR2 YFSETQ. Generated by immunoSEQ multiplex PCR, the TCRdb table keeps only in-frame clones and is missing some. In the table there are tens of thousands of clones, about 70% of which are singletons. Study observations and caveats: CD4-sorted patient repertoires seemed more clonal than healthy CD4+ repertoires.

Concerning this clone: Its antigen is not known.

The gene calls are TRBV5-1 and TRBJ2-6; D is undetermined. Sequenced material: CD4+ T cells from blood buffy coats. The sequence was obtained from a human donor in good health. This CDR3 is CASSWDSGANVLTF. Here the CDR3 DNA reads TGCGCCAGCAGCTGGGACTCTGGGGCCAACGTCCTGACTTTC.